This T cell receptor beta chain was sequenced during a study of cytomegalovirus exposure and HLA in healthy donors. The CDR3 covers 13 residues. CDR1 is SNHLY and CDR2 is FYNNEI in the germline V gene. Trimming took off 6 bases at V and 2 bases at J, with 10 bases between the two ends. As for this clone: Antigen: not known.

60 Vbeta and 13 Jbeta primers were used in PCR. Original handling: It was a later analysis that counted approximately 81 million unique TCR beta chains, of which roughly 11 million were shared. Sequencing used immunoSEQ multiplex PCR; TCRdb keeps in-frame clones, though not all of them. V and J calls and clone size come straight from that table; D and trimming were deduced from the DNA. The sample contains about 38,000 clones, over 60% of which appear only once. Study findings and constraints: It was 150 to 200 TCR beta chains that were listed as cytomegalovirus-associated.

V gene TRBV2 combines with J gene TRBJ1-1, with TRBD1 as a possible D gene (6 bases). Sequences were obtained from PBMCs. This clonotype was obtained from a man between 25 and 39 years old in good health and CMV-seronegative. The DNA of the CDR3 is TGTGCCAGCAGCAGGACAGAAAACACTGAAGCTTTCTTT. Protein product: CASSRTENTEAFF. Full variable domain (rest looked up from reference TRBV2 and TRBJ1-1): EPEVTQTPSHQVTQMGQEVILRCVPISNHLYFYWYRQILGQKVEFLVSFYNNEISEKSEIFDDQFSVERPDGSNFTLKIRSTKLEDSAMYFCASSRTENTEAFFGQGTRLTVV.